A selection of T cell receptor beta chains follows, all from one sample in a study of cytomegalovirus exposure and HLA in healthy donors. The data were produced by immunoSEQ multiplex PCR, yet TCRdb's version contains in-frame clones alone and is incomplete. This table has approximately 160,000 clones, 70% to 90% appearing once. Sample: PBMCs. These receptors originate from a woman aged 18-29 years in good health and CMV-seropositive. CDR3s include the opening cysteine and the closing phenylalanine or tryptophan. Not all rows give a size; the values are once, few, many and, for expanded clones, a class.

v_gene	abundance	j_gene	CDR3aa
TRBV6-1	.	TRBJ2-7	CASSLNDRVGEQYF
TRBV29-1	once	TRBJ2-5	CSVGQGGETQYF
TRBV11-3	.	TRBJ2-2	CASSSRSGTGELFF
TRBV6-5	.	TRBJ1-1	CATRIANTEAFF
TRBV15	.	TRBJ1-4	CATSRELPRGEKLFF
TRBV5-1	.	TRBJ2-1	CASSPRGGQGVAEQFF
TRBV6-6	.	TRBJ1-5	CASSYRDSNQPQHF
TRBV5-5	.	TRBJ1-2	CASSRTGGNYGYTF
TRBV5-1	.	TRBJ1-2	CASSPGTVYGYTF
TRBV6-1	.	TRBJ1-2	CASSGGGVYGYTF
TRBV5-1	.	TRBJ2-3	CASSSDVPSGRTDTQYF
TRBV19	.	TRBJ2-3	CASSPRQGPLRGTDTQYF
TRBV11-2	few	TRBJ2-3	CASSLEDSITDTQYF
TRBV5-1	once	TRBJ2-2	CATKKTGNTGELFF
TRBV27	.	TRBJ2-7	CASSLGRTVTSYEQYF
TRBV4-1	.	TRBJ2-1	CASSQATGGGYNEQFF
TRBV6-5	.	TRBJ1-2	CASSSLGAQKYYGYTF
TRBV30	.	TRBJ1-1	CARDTANTEAFF
TRBV5-1	.	TRBJ1-5	CASSSGQANQPQHF
TRBV28	.	TRBJ2-7	CASSSHASGRAHEQYF
TRBV5-1	.	TRBJ2-5	CASSGYRLAGLEGSLYETQYF
TRBV7-3	.	TRBJ1-2	CASSLQQGSGYTF
TRBV7-2	.	TRBJ1-2	CASRYGTNYGYTF
TRBV7-8	.	TRBJ2-7	CASSLVQGAGYEQYF
TRBV7-9	.	TRBJ2-7	CASSSLVAYEQYF
TRBV15	.	TRBJ2-1	CATSREPGTSGNEQFF
TRBV7-2	few	TRBJ2-2	CASSPQRPAGELFF